The 27 T cell receptor beta chains reported below all come from one sample, sequenced in a study of blood T cell repertoires in COVID-19. This table comes from immunoSEQ multiplex PCR, and its TCRdb copy is limited to in-frame clones, with some not included. This table has fewer than 150,000 clones, 85% to 90% appearing once. The sample comprised peripheral blood. The source of these receptors is a woman aged 50 to 60 with acute or convalescent COVID-19.

V and J are TRBV12-3 or TRBV12-4 and TRBJ1-3; D perhaps matches TRBD1 (6 bases). V shed 8 bases and J shed 4 bases, with 9 bases lying between them. This CDR3 spans 12 amino acids. This CDR3 is CASGTQGNTIYF. CDR3 DNA sequence: TGTGCCAGCGGGACACAAGGAAACACCATATATTTT.

The chain is built from TRBV28 and TRBJ1-1; possible D gene TRBD1, 5 bases. CDR1 MDHEN and CDR2 SYDVKM come from the germline V gene. The CDR3 sequence is 15 residues long. Trimming removed 6 bases at V and 7 bases at J, with 21 bases between. The CDR3 protein is CASRIIGKGLGEAFF. CDR3 in DNA: TGTGCCAGCAGGATTATAGGTAAGGGGCTTGGTGAAGCTTTCTTT.

The genes are TRBV4-1 and TRBJ1-1; D is undetermined. Trimming took 0 bases from V and 3 from J, leaving 5 bases between them. This CDR3 contains 13 residues. Germline loops: CDR1 MGHRA, CDR2 YSYEKL. Here the CDR3 DNA reads TGCGCCAGCAGCCAAGACCTCGACACTGAAGCTTTCTTT. The encoded protein is CASSQDLDTEAFF.

This clone was seen a single time. CDR3 DNA: TGTGCCAGCAGCTTGGGCAGGACATTGAGTACCGGGGAGCTGTTTTTT. Translating gives CASSLGRTLSTGELFF. This sequence joins TRBV5-7 and TRBJ2-2; D might be TRBD1 (5 bases). TRBV5-7 qualifies as an ORF whose function is uncertain. The V and J ends lost 0 bases and 5 bases respectively, with 14 bases between them. This CDR3 has 16 residues.

The CDR3 DNA reads TGCAGCGTCACTAGGACAGGGAACACTGAAGCTTTCTTT. It encodes CSVTRTGNTEAFF. J is TRBJ1-1 and V is TRBV29-1; TRBD1 matches at 7 bases. Looked up from germline, CDR1 is SQVTM and CDR2 is ANQGSEA. There are 13 residues in the CDR3. Trimming at V came to 6 bases and at J to 1 base, leaving 5 bases not matched to a gene.

The chain is built from TRBV11-2 and TRBJ1-2, with TRBD1 identical over 9 bases. CDR3 size: 14 residues. The germline V gene has CDR1 SGHAT and CDR2 FQNNGV. V gave up 6 bases and J gave up 6 bases; unmatched junction bases: 8. The CDR3 DNA follows: TGTGCCAGCAGTTCGTACAGGGGGCGCGATGGCTACACCTTC. Its protein product is CASSSYRGRDGYTF.

This clone was recorded once. The V gene is TRBV7-3, the J gene TRBJ1-2; a possible D gene is TRBD1 (6 bases). This CDR3 is 13 amino acids long. Per the germline V gene, CDR1 is SGHTA and CDR2 is FQGTGA. Trimming stripped 5 bases from V and 8 bases from J, with 15 bases between. The CDR3 bases are TGTGCCAGCAGCGACGGGACAAGGGGGGGCTACACCTTC. This codes for CASSDGTRGGYTF. The variable domain in full, completed from reference TRBV7-3 and TRBJ1-2, reads GAGVSQTPSNKVTEKGKYVELRCDPISGHTALYWYRQSLGQGPEFLIYFQGTGAADDSGLPNDRFFAVRPEGSVSTLKIQRTERGDSAVYLCASSDGTRGGYTFGSGTRLTVV.

V gene TRBV18 combines with J gene TRBJ1-2, with D uncertain. The CDR3 totals 13 residues. V dropped 6 bases and J dropped 8 bases, with 16 bases sitting between them. Germline CDR1 KGHSH, CDR2 LQKENI. CDR3 sequence (DNA): TGTGCCAGCTCCCGTTCTAGGTCGGGGGGCTACACCTTC. This codes for CASSRSRSGGYTF.

This chain uses TRBV4-1 with TRBJ2-7; D is ambiguous. From germline, CDR1 is MGHRA and CDR2 YSYEKL. This CDR3 region has 14 residues. Trimming cost V 4 bases and J 4 bases, with 14 bases left between them. The CDR3 DNA sequence: TGCGCCAGCAGCCTAGCTAGTATTGAGTACGAGCAGTACTTC. Its translation is CASSLASIEYEQYF.

This chain uses TRBV2 with TRBJ1-1; no clear D. Trimming took 6 bases from V and 4 from J, leaving 12 bases between them. The CDR3 has 13 amino acids. CDR1 is SNHLY, CDR2 FYNNEI, per germline. The CDR3, as DNA: TGTGCCAGCAGGTATACGGGGAGCACTGAAGCTTTCTTT. Its translation: CASRYTGSTEAFF. Drawing the rest from reference TRBV2 and TRBJ1-1, the complete variable domain is EPEVTQTPSHQVTQMGQEVILRCVPISNHLYFYWYRQILGQKVEFLVSFYNNEISEKSEIFDDQFSVERPDGSNFTLKIRSTKLEDSAMYFCASRYTGSTEAFFGQGTRLTVV.

The chain combines TRBV12-3 or TRBV12-4 with TRBJ2-3; 7 nucleotides agree with TRBD2. The CDR3 is made up of 12 amino acids. The junction had 1 base not matched to a gene; V was cut back by 6 bases and J by 4 bases. CDR3: CASRGGPDTQYF. CDR3 nucleotide sequence: TGTGCCAGCAGGGGAGGGCCAGATACGCAGTATTTT.

CDR3 sequence: CASSQSTSGVTDTQYF. Here the CDR3 DNA reads TGTGCCAGCAGCCAATCCACTAGCGGGGTCACAGATACGCAGTATTTT. This chain connects TRBV3-1 (or the pseudogene TRBV3-2) to TRBJ2-3, with 10 bases fitting TRBD2. Germline lookup yields CDR1 LGHDT and CDR2 YNNKEL (reference sequence). The CDR3 has 16 residues. Losses at the gene ends were 2 bases for V and 2 bases for J; bases not matched to a gene: 4.

The J gene is TRBJ2-2, the V gene TRBV29-1; D gene ambiguous. The CDR3 is made up of 16 amino acids. V was shortened by 4 bases and J by 3 bases, with 18 bases between the two germline ends. Germline V gives CDR1 SQVTM, CDR2 ANQGSEA. CDR3 amino acids: CSVAGKSGIDTGELFF. The DNA for the CDR3 is TGCAGCGTTGCTGGAAAGTCGGGTATTGACACCGGGGAGCTGTTTTTT.

The V and J genes are TRBV6-1 and TRBJ2-7; 7 positions agree with TRBD1. J gave up 6 bases and V 3 bases, and 11 bases lay outside the gene matches. CDR1 MNHNS and CDR2 SASEGT come from the germline V gene. The CDR3 sequence is 15 residues long. The CDR3 is CASSEPPKGAGEQYF. CDR3 nucleotide sequence: TGTGCCAGCAGTGAGCCCCCGAAGGGGGCGGGCGAGCAGTACTTC.

The chain recombines TRBV7-2 with TRBJ2-7; D is perhaps TRBD2 (7 bases). CDR1 and CDR2 (germline): SGHTA, FQGNSA. V was cut by 5 bases and J by 0 bases, with 17 bases left in between. The CDR3 length is 16 residues. In DNA form, the CDR3 reads TGTGCCAGCAGCCGTAGGGGGGGAGGGAACTCCTACGAGCAGTACTTC. This codes for CASSRRGGGNSYEQYF.

This rearrangement joins TRBV6-1 to TRBJ1-1, with 8 bases lining up with TRBD1. This CDR3 comprises 16 residues. Germline loops: CDR1 MNHNS, CDR2 SASEGT. J lost 0 bases, V lost 2 bases, and 5 bases had no gene match. CDR3 amino acids: CASSEWTGTVNTEAFF. The CDR3 DNA is TGTGCCAGCAGTGAATGGACAGGGACCGTGAACACTGAAGCTTTCTTT.

The V gene is TRBV24-1, the J gene TRBJ2-3; the D gene is possibly TRBD2 (6 bases). Germline loops: CDR1 KGHDR, CDR2 SFDVKD. The CDR3 is 14 amino acids. V shed 5 bases and J shed 4 bases, with 12 bases lying between them. CDR3 region: CATSGGGEADTQYF. The CDR3 DNA sequence: TGTGCCACCAGTGGCGGCGGGGAGGCAGATACGCAGTATTTT.

The chain has TRBV7-9 and TRBJ1-1, with D possibly being TRBD1 (6 bases). The CDR3 loop spans 16 amino acids. Germline CDR1 is SEHNR and CDR2 is FQNEAQ (reference sequence). Trimming left V 1 base short and J 3 bases short, with 15 bases between. The CDR3 loop is CASSLGSGGKDTEAFF. The CDR3 coding sequence is TGTGCCAGCAGCTTAGGGTCGGGGGGCAAGGACACTGAAGCTTTCTTT.

A single count supports this clone. This chain connects TRBV2 to TRBJ1-2, with 9 bases matching TRBD1. Trimming cost V 2 bases and J 8 bases; bases outside gene matches: 6. Germline loops: CDR1 SNHLY, CDR2 FYNNEI. The CDR3 runs to 14 residues. For the CDR3, the DNA is TGTGCCAGCAGTGAAAGGGACAGGGAAGGAGGCTACACCTTC. This encodes CASSERDREGGYTF.

The chain combines TRBV20-1 with TRBJ2-7; unclear D gene. CDR1 DFQATT and CDR2 SNEGSKA come from the germline V gene (reference sequence). CDR3 length: 18 amino acids. The V gene lost 3 bases and the J gene lost 4 bases, with 28 bases spanning the gap. CDR3 in amino acids: CSASRPGLPATPNYEQYF. The CDR3 DNA sequence: TGCAGTGCTAGTCGGCCAGGCCTCCCCGCCACCCCCAATTACGAGCAGTACTTC.

J is TRBJ2-7 and V is TRBV28; TRBD1 aligns across 8 bases. J was trimmed by 3 bases and V by 10 bases; bases with no gene match: 14. There are 15 residues in the CDR3. From germline, CDR1 is MDHEN and CDR2 SYDVKM. CDR3 in amino acids: CATNLDRGLFYEQYF. The CDR3 region has the DNA TGTGCCACCAACCTTGACAGGGGATTGTTCTACGAGCAGTACTTC. Using reference TRBV28 and TRBJ2-7 for the parts outside the CDR3, the full variable domain is DVKVTQSSRYLVKRTGEKVFLECVQDMDHENMFWYRQDPGLGLRLIYFSYDVKMKEKGDIPEGYSVSREKKERFSLILESASTNQTSMYLCATNLDRGLFYEQYFGPGTRLTVT.

The chain links TRBV19 to TRBJ2-2, with 8 bases identical to TRBD1. This CDR3 region has 13 residues. Germline loops: CDR1 LNHDA, CDR2 SQIVND (reference sequence). Losses at the gene ends were 7 bases for V and 4 bases for J; bases not matched to a gene: 2. In nucleotides, the CDR3 is TGTGCCAGTACCACAGGGGGCACCGGGGAGCTGTTTTTT. Encoded protein: CASTTGGTGELFF.

The CDR3 region is CASRRPGGTEAFF. The CDR3 DNA sequence: TGTGCCAGCAGGCGCCCGGGGGGAACTGAAGCTTTCTTT. J is TRBJ1-1 and V is TRBV6-5; a weak D match, TRBD1 (5 bases). This CDR3 is built from 13 residues. Looked up from germline, CDR1 is MNHEY and CDR2 is SVGAGI. The V end was cut by 6 bases, the J end by 5 bases, with 13 bases between.

The V and J genes are TRBV5-8 and TRBJ2-7, with a possible D match to TRBD2 (5 bases). V was shortened by 4 bases and J by 6 bases, with 20 bases between the two germline ends. In germline, CDR1 is SGHTS, CDR2 YDEGEE. The CDR3 spans 15 residues. The CDR3 loop reads CASSPLMEAAGEQYF. The CDR3 DNA follows: TGTGCCAGCAGCCCCCTCATGGAGGCAGCTGGCGAGCAGTACTTC.

This chain connects TRBV29-1 to TRBJ1-2, with TRBD1 matching over 11 bases. Germline CDR1 SQVTM, CDR2 ANQGSEA. The V segment lost 3 bases and the J segment 4 bases; nucleotides outside the gene matches: 4. The CDR3 totals 14 residues. CDR3: CSVEVGQGVYGYTF. CDR3 nucleotides: TGCAGCGTTGAGGTGGGACAGGGGGTCTATGGCTACACCTTC. Drawing the rest from reference TRBV29-1 and TRBJ1-2, the complete variable domain is SAVISQKPSRDICQRGTSLTIQCQVDSQVTMMFWYRQQPGQSLTLIATANQGSEATYESGFVIDKFPISRPNLTFSTLTVSNMSPEDSSIYLCSVEVGQGVYGYTFGSGTRLTVV.

The CDR3 coding sequence is TGTGCCAGTAGTATTGGAGGGCCTACTTCCTACGAGCAGTACTTC. Its protein product is CASSIGGPTSYEQYF. This chain links TRBV19 with TRBJ2-7; D is possibly TRBD2 (6 bases). Trimming stripped 3 bases from V and 1 base from J, with 13 bases between. The CDR3 runs to 15 residues. Germline V gives CDR1 LNHDA, CDR2 SQIVND (reference sequence).

The chain couples TRBV7-2 to TRBJ2-3; 8 bases fit TRBD2. The CDR3 contains 14 residues. Germline V CDR1 and CDR2: SGHTA, FQGNSA. With V trimmed by 5 bases and J by 8 bases, 9 bases remained unmatched. The CDR3 region is CASSTGTRVGTQYF. CDR3 DNA sequence: TGTGCCAGCAGCACCGGGACTAGGGTGGGTACGCAGTATTTT. Combining the CDR3 with reference TRBV7-2 and TRBJ2-3 gives the whole variable domain GAGVSQSPSNKVTEKGKDVELRCDPISGHTALYWYRQSLGQGLEFLIYFQGNSAPDKSGLPSDRFSAERTGGSVSTLTIQRTQQEDSAVYLCASSTGTRVGTQYFGPGTRLTVL.